This is a list of T cell receptor beta chains from one sample in a study of neurological immune-mediated disorders. TCRdb re-called the 5' RACE reads with MiXCR, one entry per CDR3 protein. This sample has approximately 44,000 distinct CDR3 sequences, with over 4.5% found just once. Sequencing was performed on CD4+ T cells from blood. The receptors come from a woman younger than 35 with multiple sclerosis. CDR3s include the opening cysteine and the closing phenylalanine or tryptophan. Each record gives: V gene, CDR3 length, D gene, clone size, J gene, CDR3 DNA, CDR3 protein. The D gene is left open where the match is weak. Rows may omit the clone size; those that give it use once, few, many or a size class.

V: TRBV7-3; length: 18; D: TRBD2; size: many; J: TRBJ2-6; DNA: TGTGCCAGCAGCTTAACGGGGACTAGAGGCTCTGGGGCCAACGTCCTGACTTTC; CDR3: CASSLTGTRGSGANVLTF
V: TRBV30; length: 13; D: TRBD1; size: -; J: TRBJ1-2; DNA: TGTGCCTGCTGGACGGACAGGACCTATGGCTACACCTTC; CDR3: CACWTDRTYGYTF
V: TRBV19; length: 15; D: -; size: -; J: TRBJ1-5; DNA: TGTGCCAGTAGCCCTCGGGGGAAGGGCAATCAGCCCCAGCATTTT; CDR3: CASSPRGKGNQPQHF
V: TRBV3-1; length: 17; D: -; size: few; J: TRBJ2-1; DNA: TGTGCCAGCAGCCAAGACGAGGCGGAACGCTCCTACAATGAGCAGTTCTTC; CDR3: CASSQDEAERSYNEQFF
V: TRBV19; length: 15; D: -; size: -; J: TRBJ1-2; DNA: TGTGCCAGTAGTATAGGCCGTGCCTCTAACTATGGCTACACCTTC; CDR3: CASSIGRASNYGYTF
V: TRBV4-1; length: 15; D: -; size: -; J: TRBJ1-5; DNA: TGCGCCAGCAGCAAAAACTCACGGGGTGGGCAGCCCCAGCATTTT; CDR3: CASSKNSRGGQPQHF
V: TRBV5-5; length: 14; D: TRBD1; size: medium-sized; J: TRBJ1-2; DNA: TGTGCCAGCAGCTTCCAGGGGGACAACTATGGCTACACCTTC; CDR3: CASSFQGDNYGYTF
V: TRBV7-9; length: 14; D: TRBD1; size: many; J: TRBJ2-7; DNA: TGTGCCAGCAGCCGACAGGGGAAAGCCTACGAGCAGTACTTC; CDR3: CASSRQGKAYEQYF
V: TRBV7-2; length: 17; D: TRBD2; size: many; J: TRBJ2-1; DNA: TGTGCCAGCAGCGCCCTCCCGGGACTAGCGGGAGAAGGCGAGCAGTTCTTC; CDR3: CASSALPGLAGEGEQFF
V: TRBV5-5; length: 15; D: TRBD1; size: few; J: TRBJ1-2; DNA: TGTGCCAGCAGCTTGGACAGGGGGAATTTACGGGGCTACACCTTC; CDR3: CASSLDRGNLRGYTF
V: TRBV6-2/TRBV6-3; length: 17; D: TRBD1; size: many; J: TRBJ2-3; DNA: TGTGCCAGCAGTTCTCCGATAACAGGGGGCGGAAAGGATACGCAGTATTTT; CDR3: CASSSPITGGGKDTQYF
V: TRBV29-1; length: 14; D: TRBD1; size: many; J: TRBJ1-2; DNA: TGCAGCGTTGGACTGACAGGGGGAACATATGGCTACACCTTC; CDR3: CSVGLTGGTYGYTF
V: TRBV10-3; length: 13; D: -; size: many; J: TRBJ2-3; DNA: TGTGCCATCACCGGATCTGGGACAGATACGCAGTATTTT; CDR3: CAITGSGTDTQYF
V: TRBV3-1; length: 13; D: -; size: many; J: TRBJ2-5; DNA: TGTGCCAGCAGCCCCATAGGACAAGAGACCCAGTACTTC; CDR3: CASSPIGQETQYF
V: TRBV10-3; length: 15; D: TRBD1; size: many; J: TRBJ1-1; DNA: TGTGCCATCAGTGCAAACCAGGGGGGGAACACTGAAGCTTTCTTT; CDR3: CAISANQGGNTEAFF
V: TRBV6-6; length: 15; D: -; size: medium-sized; J: TRBJ1-5; DNA: TGTGCCAGCAGTTACAAGGAGGGTGGCAATCAGCCCCAGCATTTT; CDR3: CASSYKEGGNQPQHF
V: TRBV6-2/TRBV6-3; length: 14; D: -; size: many; J: TRBJ2-1; DNA: TGTGCCAGCAAAAGGGAGATTGTTAACAATGAGCAGTTCTTC; CDR3: CASKREIVNNEQFF
V: TRBV9; length: 14; D: -; size: many; J: TRBJ1-3; DNA: TGTGCCAGCAGCGCGCGGAAAGAGGGAAACACCATATATTTT; CDR3: CASSARKEGNTIYF
V: TRBV28; length: 15; D: -; size: many; J: TRBJ2-5; DNA: TGTGCCAGCAGTTTAACATTGTCGAGACAAGAGACCCAGTACTTC; CDR3: CASSLTLSRQETQYF
V: TRBV6-6; length: 16; D: TRBD1; size: many; J: TRBJ2-7; DNA: TGTGCCAGCAGTGGAACCGGGACAGGGACCAACATCGAGCAGTACTTC; CDR3: CASSGTGTGTNIEQYF
V: TRBV18; length: 12; D: -; size: many; J: TRBJ1-5; DNA: TGTGCCAGCTCGTCGACAGATGGGCCCCAGCATTTT; CDR3: CASSSTDGPQHF
V: TRBV12-3/TRBV12-4; length: 12; D: -; size: many; J: TRBJ1-1; DNA: TGTGCCAGCAGTTACCAGAACACTGAAGCTTTCTTT; CDR3: CASSYQNTEAFF
V: TRBV7-2; length: 13; D: -; size: many; J: TRBJ2-3; DNA: TGTGCCAGCAGCTTAGTGACTACCCATACGCAGTATTTT; CDR3: CASSLVTTHTQYF
V: TRBV12-3/TRBV12-4; length: 12; D: -; size: few; J: TRBJ1-1; DNA: TGTGCCAGCAGTCTCCCAGGCACTGAAGCTTTCTTT; CDR3: CASSLPGTEAFF
V: TRBV5-1; length: 13; D: TRBD1; size: many; J: TRBJ1-2; DNA: TGCGCCAGCAGCCTCCAGGGGGAACGAGGCTACACCTTC; CDR3: CASSLQGERGYTF
V: TRBV20-1; length: 17; D: TRBD2; size: many; J: TRBJ2-1; DNA: TGCAGTGCTAGACCAGGACTAGCGGGAGGGCCGAACAATGAGCAGTTCTTC; CDR3: CSARPGLAGGPNNEQFF
V: TRBV25-1; length: 14; D: TRBD2; size: medium-sized; J: TRBJ2-1; DNA: TGTGCCACCTGGGGAAGCGGGAGATTGAATGAGCAGTTCTTC; CDR3: CATWGSGRLNEQFF
V: TRBV12-3/TRBV12-4; length: 13; D: TRBD2; size: many; J: TRBJ2-2; DNA: TGTGCCAGCAAACGGGAGGGCACCGGGGAGCTGTTTTTT; CDR3: CASKREGTGELFF
V: TRBV29-1; length: 16; D: -; size: few; J: TRBJ2-2; DNA: TGCAGCGTTGTATTCGTGCAGGGAAGGAACACCGGGGAGCTGTTTTTT; CDR3: CSVVFVQGRNTGELFF
V: TRBV7-6; length: 15; D: TRBD2; size: many; J: TRBJ2-7; DNA: TGTGCCAGCAGCTTAGCGCAGCGGGGAATGGGCGAGCAGTACTTC; CDR3: CASSLAQRGMGEQYF
V: TRBV20-1; length: 14; D: -; size: many; J: TRBJ2-2; DNA: TGCAGTGCTAGAGAAGGGGGTTTCACCGGGGAGCTGTTTTTT; CDR3: CSAREGGFTGELFF
V: TRBV7-9; length: 14; D: -; size: many; J: TRBJ2-3; DNA: TGTGCCAGCAGCTTGATCGCGCGCACAGATACGCAGTATTTT; CDR3: CASSLIARTDTQYF
V: TRBV2; length: 13; D: -; size: many; J: TRBJ1-4; DNA: TGTGCCAGCAAGGGACCGTCTGGGGAAAAACTGTTTTTT; CDR3: CASKGPSGEKLFF
V: TRBV11-2; length: 14; D: -; size: many; J: TRBJ1-4; DNA: TGTGCCAGCAGCCGACAGACGCAAAATGAAAAACTGTTTTTT; CDR3: CASSRQTQNEKLFF
V: TRBV20-1; length: 14; D: TRBD2; size: many; J: TRBJ2-1; DNA: TGCAGTGCTAGTTTAAGCGGGAGGGCCGATGAGCAGTTCTTC; CDR3: CSASLSGRADEQFF
V: TRBV7-9; length: 15; D: TRBD1; size: few; J: TRBJ1-4; DNA: TGTGCCAGCAGAAGGGACAGGGTCGGTAATGAAAAACTGTTTTTT; CDR3: CASRRDRVGNEKLFF
V: TRBV20-1; length: 15; D: TRBD2; size: many; J: TRBJ2-5; DNA: TGCAGTGCTACCCCCTTTGTCGGGAGGGCGGAGACCCAGTACTTC; CDR3: CSATPFVGRAETQYF
V: TRBV2; length: 16; D: -; size: many; J: TRBJ2-2; DNA: TGTGCCAGCAGTGCTTCCGGGAAAGGGCGCACCGGGGAGCTGTTTTTT; CDR3: CASSASGKGRTGELFF
V: TRBV5-1; length: 11; D: -; size: -; J: TRBJ1-1; DNA: TGCGCCAGCAGCTTGGCTGGTGAAGCTTTCTTT; CDR3: CASSLAGEAFF
V: TRBV25-1; length: 17; D: TRBD1; size: many; J: TRBJ1-4; DNA: TGTGCCAGCAGTCCTCCGCCGGGACAGGGGATCCATGAAAAACTGTTTTTT; CDR3: CASSPPPGQGIHEKLFF
V: TRBV28; length: 17; D: -; size: many; J: TRBJ2-7; DNA: TGTGCCAGCAGCACGATTAATTGGGTCAAACCCTCCTACGAGCAGTACTTC; CDR3: CASSTINWVKPSYEQYF
V: TRBV20-1; length: 15; D: -; size: many; J: TRBJ1-1; DNA: TGCAGTGCTAGTTCACCGACGGAGGGCAACACTGAAGCTTTCTTT; CDR3: CSASSPTEGNTEAFF
V: TRBV7-2; length: 16; D: -; size: many; J: TRBJ2-4; DNA: TGTGCCAGCAGCTTAGCCGCGACACAGCAAGAGAGCATTCAGTACTTC; CDR3: CASSLAATQQESIQYF
V: TRBV24-1; length: 16; D: TRBD2; size: many; J: TRBJ2-1; DNA: TGTGCCACCAGTGAAGCCACTAGCGGGACGATCAATGAGCAGTTCTTC; CDR3: CATSEATSGTINEQFF
V: TRBV10-1; length: 15; D: TRBD1; size: many; J: TRBJ2-1; DNA: TGCGCCAGCAGCCCCCGTCGACAGGGTGGCAATGAGCAGTTCTTC; CDR3: CASSPRRQGGNEQFF
V: TRBV18; length: 17; D: -; size: once; J: TRBJ2-5; DNA: TGTGCCAGCTCACCAGGGGGCTGGATTAAGTCCGGAGAGACCCAGTACTTC; CDR3: CASSPGGWIKSGETQYF
V: TRBV28; length: 17; D: TRBD2; size: many; J: TRBJ2-4; DNA: TGTGCCAGCAGTTTATTGGGTCTAGCGGGATCCAAAAACATTCAGTACTTC; CDR3: CASSLLGLAGSKNIQYF
V: TRBV28; length: 16; D: -; size: many; J: TRBJ1-5; DNA: TGTGCCAGCACCGTCTGGGGTGGAGGGGGCAATCAGCCCCAGCATTTT; CDR3: CASTVWGGGGNQPQHF
V: TRBV5-5; length: 14; D: -; size: many; J: TRBJ1-1; DNA: TGTGCCAGCAGCTTTTACAGTAGGAACACTGAAGCTTTCTTT; CDR3: CASSFYSRNTEAFF
V: TRBV11-2; length: 20; D: -; size: many; J: TRBJ2-1; DNA: TGTGCCAGCAGCCCCGTGAGGCCGGTTGGGCTCCGGTTCTCCTACAATGAGCAGTTCTTC; CDR3: CASSPVRPVGLRFSYNEQFF
V: TRBV7-2; length: 16; D: TRBD2; size: few; J: TRBJ2-3; DNA: TGTGCCAGCAGCAATTTCGCGACTAGCGGCACAGATACGCAGTATTTT; CDR3: CASSNFATSGTDTQYF
V: TRBV4-3; length: 17; D: -; size: many; J: TRBJ1-4; DNA: TGCGCCAGCAGCCATAGGTTCCCACTGCGCCTGGATGAAAAACTGTTTTTT; CDR3: CASSHRFPLRLDEKLFF